This TCR beta chain was obtained from a study of shared clonotypes between healthy human individuals. Study-wide context: The donor pool was made up of two women and a few men aged 18 to 49.

Of note for this clone: Its matching antigen is unknown.

The study, taken as a whole, reports: Having only a few donors restricted how much genetic and exposure-history diversity was captured.

The germline V and J ends were trimmed by 4 bases and 12 bases, with 13 bases remaining between them. The CDR3 length is 12 residues. Germline loops: CDR1 LNHDA, CDR2 SQIVND (reference sequence). In the original analysis: From ImmunoSEQ came sequences covering only the junction and carrying no quality scores, so filtering differed. TCRdb's copy holds only in-frame clones and misses some; the assay was immunoSEQ multiplex PCR. That table gives V, J and clone size, and the DNA gave D and trimming. The sample lists fewer than 550,000 clones, 75% to 80% occurring once. The donors were adults (healthy and HIV-negative) with no recent acute infections or vaccinations.

The receptor comes from a middle-aged woman in good health. Some clones in this sample may be carry-over from other donors' samples. Sample: PBMCs. The chain employs TRBV19 and TRBJ1-5; no definite D call. CDR3 nucleotide sequence: TGTGCCAGTAGTACGGGCTCCGGCATCCAGCATTTT. Its protein product is CASSTGSGIQHF.